Following are 15 T cell receptor beta chains from one sample sequenced in a study of shared clonotypes between healthy human individuals. Naive CD8 cells lacked CD45RO, underwent positive selection for CCR7 and left out terminally differentiated effector memory CD45RA+ cells. Here immunoSEQ multiplex PCR was the method, and the copy in TCRdb shows in-frame clones only, minus some. The sample yields about 2.1 million clones, roughly 93% seen once. The sequenced sample was naive CD8+ T cells from PBMCs. The receptor set was obtained from a man between 18 and 35 years old in good health. Some clones in this sample may be carry-over from other donors' samples.

This chain uses TRBV7-9 with TRBJ2-7, with 8 bases that match TRBD2. Germline lookup yields CDR1 SEHNR and CDR2 FQNEAQ (reference sequence). After removal of 1 base from V and 3 bases from J, the junction contained 5 bases not matched to a gene. The CDR3 is 15 residues long. The CDR3 region is CASSLGSGMYYEQYF. CDR3 DNA sequence: TGTGCCAGCAGCTTAGGTAGCGGGATGTACTACGAGCAGTACTTC.

The chain is built from TRBV4-3 and TRBJ1-3; D is undetermined. Trimming shortened V by 3 bases and J by 1 base, and 7 bases separated the two germline ends. This CDR3 contains 14 residues. Looked up from germline, CDR1 is LGHNA and CDR2 is YSLEER. The CDR3 bases are TGCGCCAGCAGCCACAAGGGTTCTGGAAACACCATATATTTT. Protein product: CASSHKGSGNTIYF.

This rearrangement joins TRBV27 to TRBJ2-7, with 10 nucleotides matching TRBD2. Germline lookup yields CDR1 MNHEY and CDR2 SMNVEV (reference sequence). Germline trimming cut 1 base from V and 1 base from J; bases unmatched to any gene: 7. The CDR3 totals 17 residues. CDR3 region: CASSLYGLAAESYEQYF. CDR3 DNA sequence: TGTGCCAGCAGTTTATACGGACTAGCGGCAGAATCCTACGAGCAGTACTTC.

This sequence joins TRBV2 and TRBJ2-4; the match to TRBD2 covers 10 bases. Germline V gene lookup returns CDR1 SNHLY and CDR2 FYNNEI. Germline trimming cut 4 bases from V and 1 base from J; bases unmatched to any gene: 4. This CDR3 spans 16 amino acids. CDR3 DNA: TGTGCCAGCAGTGGGGATAGCGGGAGGGCCAAAAACATTCAGTACTTC. It yields the protein CASSGDSGRAKNIQYF.

This CDR3 reads CASSQDEDISYEQYF. The CDR3 nucleotides read TGTGCCAGCAGCCAAGACGAGGACATCTCCTACGAGCAGTACTTC. The chain combines TRBV14 with TRBJ2-7; tentative D call: TRBD1 (5 bases). The germline CDR1 and CDR2 sequences are SGHDN and FVKESK. V lost 0 bases and J lost 0, with 9 bases in between. This CDR3 is 15 amino acids long. Looking up the rest from reference TRBV14 and TRBJ2-7 gives the full variable domain: EAGVTQFPSHSVIEKGQTVTLRCDPISGHDNLYWYRRVMGKEIKFLLHFVKESKQDESGMPNNRFLAERTGGTYSTLKVQPAELEDSGVYFCASSQDEDISYEQYFGPGTRLTVT.

This clone was seen only once. J is TRBJ2-5 and V is TRBV25-1; D might be TRBD2 (5 bases). V was shortened by 0 bases and J by 2 bases, with 10 bases between the two germline ends. The CDR3 covers 15 residues. Looked up from germline, CDR1 is MGHDK and CDR2 is SYGVNS. The CDR3 coding sequence is TGTGCCAGCAGTGAATACGGGAACGGTCAAGAGACCCAGTACTTC. It translates to CASSEYGNGQETQYF.

The gene calls are TRBV19 and TRBJ2-1; TRBD2 matches at 12 bases. CDR3 length: 17 amino acids. After removal of 4 bases from V and 10 bases from J, the junction contained 14 bases not matched to a gene. Germline assignment: CDR1 LNHDA and CDR2 SQIVND (reference sequence). This CDR3 is CASSKVMLAGGEQEQFF. CDR3 nucleotide sequence: TGTGCCAGTAGTAAGGTAATGCTAGCGGGAGGGGAACAAGAGCAGTTCTTC.

V usage is TRBV10-3 and J usage is TRBJ1-1, with D perhaps TRBD1 (5 bases). V lost 2 bases to trimming and J lost 3 bases, with 16 bases between them. The germline CDR1 and CDR2 sequences are ENHRY and SYGVKD. The CDR3 has 16 amino acids. Written as DNA, the CDR3 is TGTGCCATCAGTGAGACACCCCGGGACCTCCACACTGAAGCTTTCTTT. Translating gives CAISETPRDLHTEAFF.

This clone came up a few times. The chain recombines TRBV18 with TRBJ1-1; 7 bases fit TRBD1. V gave up 0 bases and J gave up 3 bases; unmatched junction bases: 4. The CDR3 runs to 15 residues. CDR1 and CDR2 (germline): KGHSH, LQKENI. This CDR3 reads CASSPPDRADTEAFF. In DNA form, the CDR3 reads TGTGCCAGCTCACCACCCGACAGGGCGGACACTGAAGCTTTCTTT.

The table lists this clone with a count of one. At one boundary the junction diverges from the germline segment, which might be a read error. The gene calls are TRBV5-6 and TRBJ2-7, with TRBD1 identical over 7 bases. This CDR3 spans 12 amino acids. Germline CDR1 SGHDT, CDR2 YYEEEE. CDR3 DNA sequence: TGTGCCAGCAGCTTGGTAGGCCGGGACAGACTTTTC. Encoded protein: CASSLVGRDRLF.

This sequence joins TRBV25-1 and TRBJ2-2, with 10 bases identical to TRBD2. Germline lookup yields CDR1 MGHDK and CDR2 SYGVNS. The CDR3 contains 14 residues. V was clipped by 6 bases and J by 6 bases; unmatched bases: 4. This chain's CDR3 is CASRKREGAGELFF. DNA of the CDR3: TGTGCCAGCAGGAAGCGGGAGGGAGCCGGGGAGCTGTTTTTT.

This clone was seen a single time. Other DNA sequences of this sample code for an identical CDR3. The CDR3 is CASSFPGSYEQYF. The DNA for the CDR3 is TGTGCCAGCAGCTTCCCAGGGTCCTACGAGCAGTACTTC. The chain uses TRBV5-6 and TRBJ2-7; weak D call: TRBD1 (5 bases). The CDR3 totals 13 residues. Germline values: CDR1 SGHDT, CDR2 YYEEEE. Trimming removed 2 bases at V and 1 base at J, with 7 bases between.

This clone was found once. The chain carries TRBV4-3 and TRBJ2-5; TRBD2 aligns across 10 bases. Germline CDR1 reads LGHNA; CDR2 reads YSLEER. Trimming cost V 4 bases and J 0 bases; bases outside gene matches: 11. The CDR3 has 18 residues. CDR3 DNA sequence: TGCGCCAGCAGCCTCCAAGCCACAGGACTAGCGGACCAAGAGACCCAGTACTTC. Translated: CASSLQATGLADQETQYF.

The rearrangement uses TRBV10-2 and TRBJ2-1; D gene uncertain. CDR1 and CDR2 from the germline V gene are WSHSY and SAAADI. The V end lost 6 bases, the J end lost 0 bases, and 6 bases lay between the germline ends. There are 13 residues in the CDR3. The CDR3 region has the DNA TGCGCCAGCAGGCCTCCCTCCTACAATGAGCAGTTCTTC. Its translation is CASRPPSYNEQFF.

With respect to this clone: The same CDR3 is also encoded by other DNA sequences in this sample. The chain carries TRBV6-5 and TRBJ1-1; D gene ambiguous. V lost 2 bases, J lost 4 bases, and 8 bases lay in between. CDR1 MNHEY and CDR2 SVGAGI come from the germline V gene. The CDR3 covers 13 residues. In DNA, the CDR3 is TGTGCCAGCAGTTACCGGGTCGGCACTGAAGCTTTCTTT. Translating it yields CASSYRVGTEAFF.